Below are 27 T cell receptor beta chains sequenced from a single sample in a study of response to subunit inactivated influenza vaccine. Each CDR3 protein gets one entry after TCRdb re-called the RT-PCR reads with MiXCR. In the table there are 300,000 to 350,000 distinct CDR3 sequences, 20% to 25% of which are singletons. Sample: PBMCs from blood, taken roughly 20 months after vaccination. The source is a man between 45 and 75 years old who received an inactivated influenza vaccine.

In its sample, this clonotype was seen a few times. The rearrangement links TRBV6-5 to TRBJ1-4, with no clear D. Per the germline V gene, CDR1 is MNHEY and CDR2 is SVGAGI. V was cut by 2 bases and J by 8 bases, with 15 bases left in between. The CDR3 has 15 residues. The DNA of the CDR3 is TGTGCCAGCAGTTACCAGGCCCAGCCCAGGGAAAAACTGTTTTTT. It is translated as CASSYQAQPREKLFF.

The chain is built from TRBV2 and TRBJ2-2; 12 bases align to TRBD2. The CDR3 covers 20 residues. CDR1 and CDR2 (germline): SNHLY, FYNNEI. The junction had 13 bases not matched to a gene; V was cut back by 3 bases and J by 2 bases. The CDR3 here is CASSEKGTSGPRINTGELFF. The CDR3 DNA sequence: TGTGCCAGCAGTGAGAAGGGGACTAGCGGGCCGAGAATTAACACCGGGGAGCTGTTTTTT. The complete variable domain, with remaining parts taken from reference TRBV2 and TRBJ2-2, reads EPEVTQTPSHQVTQMGQEVILRCVPISNHLYFYWYRQILGQKVEFLVSFYNNEISEKSEIFDDQFSVERPDGSNFTLKIRSTKLEDSAMYFCASSEKGTSGPRINTGELFFGEGSRLTVL.

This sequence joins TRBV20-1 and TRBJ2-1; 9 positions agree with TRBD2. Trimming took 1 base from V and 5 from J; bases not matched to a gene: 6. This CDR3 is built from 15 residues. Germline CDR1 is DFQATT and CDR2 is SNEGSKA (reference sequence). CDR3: CSARGGTSTDNEQFF. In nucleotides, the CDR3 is TGCAGTGCTAGAGGAGGGACTAGCACAGACAATGAGCAGTTCTTC.

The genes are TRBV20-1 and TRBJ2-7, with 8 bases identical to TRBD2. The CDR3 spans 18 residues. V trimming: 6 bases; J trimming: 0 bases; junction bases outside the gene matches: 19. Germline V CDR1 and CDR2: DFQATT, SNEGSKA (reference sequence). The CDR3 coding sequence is TGCAGTGCCCCCGGACTAGCTGGAAGGAGTGGGGACTCCTACGAGCAGTACTTC. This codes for CSAPGLAGRSGDSYEQYF.

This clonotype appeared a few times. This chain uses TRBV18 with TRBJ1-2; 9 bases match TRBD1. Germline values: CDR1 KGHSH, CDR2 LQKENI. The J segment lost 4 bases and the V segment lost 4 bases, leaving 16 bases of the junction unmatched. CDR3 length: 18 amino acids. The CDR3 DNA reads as TGTGCCAGCTCACTTCGGTTCGATCCGGGACAGGGAATCTATGGCTACACCTTC. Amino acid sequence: CASSLRFDPGQGIYGYTF. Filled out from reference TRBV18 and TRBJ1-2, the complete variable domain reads NAGVMQNPRHLVRRRGQEARLRCSPMKGHSHVYWYRQLPEEGLKFMVYLQKENIIDESGMPKERFSAEFPKEGPSILRIQQVVRGDSAAYFCASSLRFDPGQGIYGYTFGSGTRLTVV.

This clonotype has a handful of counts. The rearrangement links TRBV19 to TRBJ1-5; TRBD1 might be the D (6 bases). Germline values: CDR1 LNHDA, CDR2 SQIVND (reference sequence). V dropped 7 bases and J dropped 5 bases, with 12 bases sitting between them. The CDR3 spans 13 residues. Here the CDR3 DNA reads TGTGCCAGTACGGGCAGGGGACATCAGCCCCAGCATTTT. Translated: CASTGRGHQPQHF.

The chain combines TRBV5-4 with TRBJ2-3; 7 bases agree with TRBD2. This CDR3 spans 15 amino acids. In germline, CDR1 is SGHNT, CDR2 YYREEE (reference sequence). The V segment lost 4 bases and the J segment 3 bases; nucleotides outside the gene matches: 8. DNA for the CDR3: TGTGCCAGCAGCCCCACGGGGGGTGCAACAGATACGCAGTATTTT. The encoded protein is CASSPTGGATDTQYF.

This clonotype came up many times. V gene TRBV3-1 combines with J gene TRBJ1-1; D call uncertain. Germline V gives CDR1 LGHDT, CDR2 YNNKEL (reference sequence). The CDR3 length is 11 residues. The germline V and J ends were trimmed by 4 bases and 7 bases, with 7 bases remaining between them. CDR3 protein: CASSPGYEAFF. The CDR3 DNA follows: TGTGCCAGCAGCCCGGGATATGAAGCTTTCTTT.

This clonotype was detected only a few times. The CDR3 here is CASTRGGGSATQYF. In DNA, the CDR3 is TGTGCCAGCACCCGGGGGGGAGGGTCCGCGACCCAGTACTTC. V and J are TRBV7-2 and TRBJ2-5; 8 nucleotides align to TRBD2. The CDR3 covers 14 residues. Losses at the gene ends were 7 bases for V and 7 bases for J; bases not matched to a gene: 11. Germline V gives CDR1 SGHTA, CDR2 FQGNSA.

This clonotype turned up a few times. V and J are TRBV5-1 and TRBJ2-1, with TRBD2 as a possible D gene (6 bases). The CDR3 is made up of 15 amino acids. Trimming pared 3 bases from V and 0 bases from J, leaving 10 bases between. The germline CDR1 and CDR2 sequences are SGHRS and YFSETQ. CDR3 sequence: CASSWDFTSYNEQFF. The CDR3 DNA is TGCGCCAGCAGCTGGGACTTCACCTCCTACAATGAGCAGTTCTTC.

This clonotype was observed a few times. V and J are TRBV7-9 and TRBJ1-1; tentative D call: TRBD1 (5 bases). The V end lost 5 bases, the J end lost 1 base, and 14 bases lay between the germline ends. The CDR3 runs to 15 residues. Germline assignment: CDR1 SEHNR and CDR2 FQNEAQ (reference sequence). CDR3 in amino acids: CASSTFEGPNTEAFF. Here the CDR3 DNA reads TGTGCCAGCAGCACCTTCGAGGGACCGAACACTGAAGCTTTCTTT. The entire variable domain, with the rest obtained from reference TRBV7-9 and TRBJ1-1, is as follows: DTGVSQNPRHKITKRGQNVTFRCDPISEHNRLYWYRQTLGQGPEFLTYFQNEAQLEKSRLLSDRFSAERPKGSFSTLEIQRTEQGDSAMYLCASSTFEGPNTEAFFGQGTRLTVV.

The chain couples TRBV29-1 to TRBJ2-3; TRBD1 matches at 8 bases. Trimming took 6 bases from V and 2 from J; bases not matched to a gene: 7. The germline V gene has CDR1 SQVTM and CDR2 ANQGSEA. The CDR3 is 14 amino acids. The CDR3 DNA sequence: TGCAGCGTGGGACAGGCCGGAATCACAGATACGCAGTATTTT. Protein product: CSVGQAGITDTQYF.

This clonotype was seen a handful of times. CDR3 residues: CASSLSVSDTQYF. The CDR3 coding sequence is TGTGCCAGCAGCTTGTCAGTCAGTGATACGCAGTATTTT. The chain is built from TRBV5-4 and TRBJ2-3; D unresolved. The CDR3 loop spans 13 amino acids. The V and J ends lost 1 base and 6 bases respectively, with 9 bases between them. The germline V gene encodes CDR1 SGHNT and CDR2 YYREEE (reference sequence).

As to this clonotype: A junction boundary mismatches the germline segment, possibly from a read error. The CDR3 sequence is CASSSGLAADTQYF. For the CDR3, the DNA is TGTGCCAGCAGCTCCGGACTAGCAGCAGATACGCAGTATTTC. The rearrangement joins TRBV7-2 to TRBJ2-3; TRBD2 matches 8 bases. Germline V CDR1 and CDR2: SGHTA, FQGNSA. The CDR3 has 14 residues.

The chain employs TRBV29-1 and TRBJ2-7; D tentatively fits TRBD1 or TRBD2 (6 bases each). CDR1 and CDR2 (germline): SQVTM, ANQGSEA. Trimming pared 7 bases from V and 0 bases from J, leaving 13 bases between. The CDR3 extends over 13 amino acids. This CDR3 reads CSAGGRASYEQYF. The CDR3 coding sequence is TGCAGCGCCGGGGGCAGGGCCTCCTACGAGCAGTACTTC.

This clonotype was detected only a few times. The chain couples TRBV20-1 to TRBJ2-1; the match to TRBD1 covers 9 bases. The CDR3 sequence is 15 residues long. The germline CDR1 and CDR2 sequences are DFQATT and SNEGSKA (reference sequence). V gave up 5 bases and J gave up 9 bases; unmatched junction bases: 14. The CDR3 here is CSAELRGQGFGEQFF. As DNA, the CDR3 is TGCAGTGCTGAGCTTAGGGGACAGGGATTCGGTGAGCAGTTCTTC.

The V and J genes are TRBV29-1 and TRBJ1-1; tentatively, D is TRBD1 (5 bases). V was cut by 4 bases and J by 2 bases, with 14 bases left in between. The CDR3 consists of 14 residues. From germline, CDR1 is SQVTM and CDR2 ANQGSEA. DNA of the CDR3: TGCAGCGTTGTAGGGGTGAACGGTAACACTGAAGCTTTCTTT. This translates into CSVVGVNGNTEAFF.

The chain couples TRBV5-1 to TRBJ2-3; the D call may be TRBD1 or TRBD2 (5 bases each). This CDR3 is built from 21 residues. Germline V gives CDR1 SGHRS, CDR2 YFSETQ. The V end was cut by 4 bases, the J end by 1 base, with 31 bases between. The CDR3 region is CASSTQPFFYRDPRGTDTQYF. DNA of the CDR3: TGCGCCAGCAGCACACAGCCCTTTTTCTACCGGGACCCGAGGGGCACAGATACGCAGTATTTT.

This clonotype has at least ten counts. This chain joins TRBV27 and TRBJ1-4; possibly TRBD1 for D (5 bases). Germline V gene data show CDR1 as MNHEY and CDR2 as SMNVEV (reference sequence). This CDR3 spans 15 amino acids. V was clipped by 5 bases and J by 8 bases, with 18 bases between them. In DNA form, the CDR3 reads TGTGCCAGCAGTCCCCGGGGGGTCCGGGGGGAAAAACTGTTTTTT. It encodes CASSPRGVRGEKLFF.

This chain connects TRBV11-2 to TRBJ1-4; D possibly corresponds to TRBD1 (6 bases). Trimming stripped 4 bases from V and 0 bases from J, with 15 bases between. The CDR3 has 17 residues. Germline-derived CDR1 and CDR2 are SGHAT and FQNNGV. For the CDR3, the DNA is TGTGCCAGCAGCTCGTTACTACGGACAGCAACTAATGAAAAACTGTTTTTT. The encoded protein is CASSSLLRTATNEKLFF.

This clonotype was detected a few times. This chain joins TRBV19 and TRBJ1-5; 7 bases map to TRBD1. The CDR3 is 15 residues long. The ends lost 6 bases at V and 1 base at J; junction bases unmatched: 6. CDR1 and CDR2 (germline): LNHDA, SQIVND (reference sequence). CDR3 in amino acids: CASSTGTASNQPQHF. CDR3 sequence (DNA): TGTGCCAGTAGCACCGGGACAGCCAGCAATCAGCCCCAGCATTTT.

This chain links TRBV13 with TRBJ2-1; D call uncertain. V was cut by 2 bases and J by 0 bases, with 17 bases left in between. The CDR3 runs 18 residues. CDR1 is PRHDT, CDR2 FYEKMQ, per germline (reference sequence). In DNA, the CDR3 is TGTGCCAGCAGCTTAAGGGTCGACCGAACAAACTCCTACAATGAGCAGTTCTTC. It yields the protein CASSLRVDRTNSYNEQFF.

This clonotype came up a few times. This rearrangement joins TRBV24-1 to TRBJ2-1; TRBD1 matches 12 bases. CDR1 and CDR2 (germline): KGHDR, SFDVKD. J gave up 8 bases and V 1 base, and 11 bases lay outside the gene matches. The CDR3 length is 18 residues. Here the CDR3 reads CATSDLQTSGQGAYEQFF. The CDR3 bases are TGTGCCACCAGTGATTTACAAACCTCGGGACAGGGGGCCTATGAGCAGTTCTTC.

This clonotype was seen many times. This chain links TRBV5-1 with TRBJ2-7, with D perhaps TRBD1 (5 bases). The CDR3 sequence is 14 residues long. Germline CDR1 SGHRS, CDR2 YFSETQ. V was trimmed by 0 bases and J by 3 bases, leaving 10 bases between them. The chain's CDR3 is CASSLGTTDYEQYF. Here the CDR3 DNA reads TGCGCCAGCAGCTTGGGGACAACGGACTACGAGCAGTACTTC.

CDR3: CASSPDMGEQFF. The CDR3 region has the DNA TGTGCCAGCAGCCCCGACATGGGTGAGCAGTTCTTC. The rearrangement uses TRBV7-9 and TRBJ2-1; D is unresolved. V gave up 5 bases and J gave up 9 bases, with 11 bases separating them. There are 12 residues in the CDR3. Germline assignment: CDR1 SEHNR and CDR2 FQNEAQ (reference sequence).

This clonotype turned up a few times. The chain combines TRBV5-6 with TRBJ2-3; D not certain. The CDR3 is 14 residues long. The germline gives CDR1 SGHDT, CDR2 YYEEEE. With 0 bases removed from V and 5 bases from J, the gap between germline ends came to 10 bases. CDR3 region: CASSLVRLEDTQYF. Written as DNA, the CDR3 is TGTGCCAGCAGCTTGGTCCGTTTGGAAGATACGCAGTATTTT. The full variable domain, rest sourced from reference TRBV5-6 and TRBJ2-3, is DAGVTQSPTHLIKTRGQQVTLRCSPKSGHDTVSWYQQALGQGPQFIFQYYEEEERQRGNFPDRFSGHQFPNYSSELNVNALLLGDSALYLCASSLVRLEDTQYFGPGTRLTVL.

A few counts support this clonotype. Written as DNA, the CDR3 is TGTGCCAGCAGCCAAGAGTTCGTAGCCAAAAACATTCAGTACTTC. Encoded protein: CASSQEFVAKNIQYF. The chain has TRBV4-2 and TRBJ2-4; D call uncertain. Trimming took off 0 bases at V and 0 bases at J, with 6 bases between the two ends. CDR1 and CDR2 (germline): LGHNA, YNFKEQ. The CDR3 contains 15 residues.